The 9 T cell receptor beta chains below were found in one sample sequenced in a study of cytotoxic CD8 clonotypes in ibrutinib-treated CLL. Some clones are missing from TCRdb's copy, which holds only in-frame ones; the method was immunoSEQ multiplex PCR. The table has more than 110,000 clones, more than 75% seen once. The sequences come from PBMCs, collected after 36 months of ibrutinib treatment. These receptors all stem from a human donor with chronic lymphocytic leukemia.

The V and J genes are TRBV5-1 and TRBJ2-5; 16 nucleotides align to TRBD2. From germline, CDR1 is SGHRS and CDR2 YFSETQ. The CDR3 covers 17 residues. The V gene end was trimmed by 4 bases and the J gene end by 3 bases; junction bases not matched to a gene: 6. CDR3 nucleotide sequence: TGCGCCAGCAGCCAGGGACTAGCGGGAGGGCCGGAAGAGACCCAGTACTTC. Its protein product is CASSQGLAGGPEETQYF. Drawing the rest from reference TRBV5-1 and TRBJ2-5, the complete variable domain is KAGVTQTPRYLIKTRGQQVTLSCSPISGHRSVSWYQQTPGQGLQFLFEYFSETQRNKGNFPGRFSGRQFSNSRSEMNVSTLELGDSALYLCASSQGLAGGPEETQYFGPGTRLLVL.

This chain links TRBV27 with TRBJ2-1; 12 bases align to TRBD2. The CDR3 runs to 17 residues. Germline lookup yields CDR1 MNHEY and CDR2 SMNVEV (reference sequence). Germline trimming cut 6 bases from V and 0 bases from J; bases unmatched to any gene: 6. Written as DNA, the CDR3 is TGTGCCAGCAGGGCCGGGACTAGCGGGCGCTCCTACAATGAGCAGTTCTTC. This codes for CASRAGTSGRSYNEQFF.

With regard to this clone: The sample carries other DNA sequences with the same CDR3. This chain connects TRBV18 to TRBJ2-1; D uncertain. CDR1 and CDR2 (germline): KGHSH, LQKENI. V lost 2 bases and J lost 3, with 5 bases in between. This CDR3 comprises 13 residues. The CDR3 region has the DNA TGTGCCAGCTCACCAAGCAGCTACAATGAGCAGTTCTTC. Its translation: CASSPSSYNEQFF. Supplemented by reference TRBV18 and TRBJ2-1, the full variable domain reads NAGVMQNPRHLVRRRGQEARLRCSPMKGHSHVYWYRQLPEEGLKFMVYLQKENIIDESGMPKERFSAEFPKEGPSILRIQQVVRGDSAAYFCASSPSSYNEQFFGPGTRLTVL.

The chain combines TRBV15 with TRBJ1-3; D gene uncertain. V was cut by 1 base and J by 0 bases, with 13 bases left in between. The CDR3 totals 17 residues. Germline CDR1 reads LNHNV; CDR2 reads YYDKDF (reference sequence). The CDR3 sequence: CATSRGGAAISGNTIYF. The CDR3 DNA follows: TGTGCCACCAGCAGAGGAGGAGCGGCGATCTCTGGAAACACCATATATTTT.

The chain links TRBV18 to TRBJ2-7, with D possibly matching TRBD1 (6 bases). Germline CDR1 is KGHSH and CDR2 is LQKENI. V was trimmed by 6 bases and J by 0 bases, leaving 9 bases between them. This CDR3 region has 13 residues. The chain's CDR3 is CASSDRNSYEQYF. The CDR3, as DNA: TGTGCCAGCTCCGACAGGAACTCCTACGAGCAGTACTTC.

The gene calls are TRBV9 and TRBJ2-1; no reliable D call. The CDR3 runs 11 residues. Germline CDR1 and CDR2: SGDLS and YYNGEE. Trimming stripped 2 bases from V and 8 bases from J, with 5 bases between. This chain's CDR3 is CASSVSHEQFF. CDR3 nucleotide sequence: TGTGCCAGCAGCGTGAGCCATGAGCAGTTCTTC.

The CDR3 sequence is CASSLRGGTDTQYF. CDR3 DNA sequence: TGTGCCAGCAGTCTCCGGGGGGGCACAGATACGCAGTATTTT. This chain uses TRBV28 with TRBJ2-3; 7 bases are a match to TRBD2. J gave up 1 base and V 5 bases, and 3 bases lay outside the gene matches. The germline CDR1 and CDR2 sequences are MDHEN and SYDVKM. The CDR3 totals 14 residues.

This clone was detected once. The gene calls are TRBV2 and TRBJ2-3; TRBD1 might be the D (5 bases). Germline values: CDR1 SNHLY, CDR2 FYNNEI. V was clipped by 7 bases and J by 0 bases, with 17 bases between them. CDR3 length equals 16 residues. CDR3 loop: CASTRRGVLSTDTQYF. The DNA for the CDR3 is TGTGCCAGCACCCGAAGGGGTGTTCTTAGCACAGATACGCAGTATTTT.

The chain employs TRBV9 and TRBJ2-3; D possibly corresponds to TRBD2 (5 bases). V was shortened by 3 bases and J by 2 bases, with 13 bases between the two germline ends. Germline V gene lookup returns CDR1 SGDLS and CDR2 YYNGEE. CDR3 length equals 15 residues. The CDR3 region has the DNA TGTGCCAGCAGCGGGACTCCAGCCCACACAGATACGCAGTATTTT. Amino acid sequence: CASSGTPAHTDTQYF.